Presented here are 19 T cell receptor beta chains from one specimen sequenced in a study of cytomegalovirus exposure and HLA in healthy donors. With 60 Vbeta and 13 Jbeta primers, the PCR was carried out. The table came from immunoSEQ multiplex PCR; TCRdb's copy has only in-frame clones and leaves some out. Among around 100,000 clones listed, 70% to 85% were seen once. The sequenced material came from PBMCs. These receptors were obtained from a woman aged 18-29 years in good health and CMV-seronegative.

Only one count was recorded for this clone. The chain joins TRBV29-1 to TRBJ1-2, with TRBD1 matching 7 bases. This CDR3 comprises 15 residues. With V trimmed by 5 bases and J by 5 bases, 14 bases remained unmatched. CDR1 and CDR2 (germline): SQVTM, ANQGSEA. In DNA, the CDR3 is TGCAGCGTTCCACGGACAGGTCCTCGCATTTATGGCTACACCTTC. Protein sequence: CSVPRTGPRIYGYTF.

The chain employs TRBV5-1 and TRBJ2-2, with D perhaps TRBD1 (6 bases). This CDR3 spans 15 amino acids. The V gene lost 5 bases and the J gene lost 7 bases, with 18 bases spanning the gap. Germline V lookup: CDR1 SGHRS, CDR2 YFSETQ. CDR3 sequence (DNA): TGCGCCAGCAGTCTCCGGGACATACAGAACGGGGAGCTGTTTTTT. This translates into CASSLRDIQNGELFF.

The chain recombines TRBV18 with TRBJ2-5; D is perhaps TRBD1 (5 bases). CDR1 is KGHSH, CDR2 LQKENI, per germline. V dropped 3 bases and J dropped 7 bases, with 15 bases sitting between them. The CDR3 consists of 14 residues. CDR3 sequence: CASSPAGNVGTQYF. In DNA, the CDR3 is TGTGCCAGCTCACCGGCAGGGAATGTTGGGACCCAGTACTTC.

The chain joins TRBV5-4 to TRBJ2-3; D may be TRBD2 (6 bases). CDR1 and CDR2 (germline): SGHNT, YYREEE (reference sequence). CDR3 size: 13 residues. V lost 8 bases and J 1 base, leaving 11 bases between the germline ends. This CDR3 reads CASTIAGTDTQYF. CDR3 DNA: TGTGCCAGTACTATAGCGGGCACAGATACGCAGTATTTT.

This sequence joins TRBV19 and TRBJ2-2; TRBD1 aligns across 7 bases. The trim removed 2 bases at V and 1 base at J, leaving 4 bases unmatched. Looked up from germline, CDR1 is LNHDA and CDR2 is SQIVND (reference sequence). The CDR3 has 16 residues. The CDR3 reads CASSITGQLNTGELFF. CDR3 nucleotide sequence: TGTGCCAGTAGTATAACGGGACAGTTGAACACCGGGGAGCTGTTTTTT.

In its sample, this clone was seen once. CDR3 sequence reads: CASRADRVENSPLHF. The CDR3 DNA reads TGTGCCAGTAGAGCCGACAGGGTCGAGAATTCACCCCTCCACTTT. V gene TRBV19 combines with J gene TRBJ1-6; 7 nucleotides agree with TRBD1. CDR3 length: 15 residues. Germline values: CDR1 LNHDA, CDR2 SQIVND (reference sequence). The V segment lost 6 bases and the J segment 7 bases; nucleotides outside the gene matches: 9.

The rearrangement uses TRBV5-1 and TRBJ2-1; possibly TRBD2 for D (7 bases). Trimming took off 1 base at V and 6 bases at J, with 14 bases between the two ends. The CDR3 runs 15 residues. CDR1 is SGHRS and CDR2 is YFSETQ in the germline V gene. The CDR3 DNA reads TGCGCCAGCAGCTTGAGGGGGAGGGCCCCCAATGAGCAGTTCTTC. This sequence encodes CASSLRGRAPNEQFF.

The rearrangement joins TRBV5-6 to TRBJ2-5; 9 bases fit TRBD2. The J call is uncertain, as TRBJ2-7 better fits the DNA end. Germline lookup yields CDR1 SGHDT and CDR2 YYEEEE. This CDR3 is built from 16 residues. CDR3 amino acids: CASSSWGSGSIREQYF. The CDR3 DNA reads TGTGCCAGCAGCTCCTGGGGTAGCGGGAGTATTCGCGAGCAGTACTTC.

The chain has TRBV4-1 and TRBJ1-6, with no clear D. V was trimmed by 4 bases and J by 9 bases, leaving 13 bases between them. The CDR3 runs 14 residues. Germline V gene sequence: CDR1 MGHRA, CDR2 YSYEKL. This CDR3 is CASSRSMTGSPLHF. The CDR3 nucleotides read TGCGCCAGCAGCCGCTCAATGACGGGTTCACCCCTCCACTTT.

J is TRBJ1-5 and V is TRBV4-2, with TRBD1 as a possible D gene (5 bases). This CDR3 has 16 residues. V was trimmed by 0 bases and J by 5 bases, leaving 14 bases between them. The germline gives CDR1 LGHNA, CDR2 YNFKEQ. CDR3 sequence reads: CASSQDLKGADQPQHF. The DNA for the CDR3 is TGTGCCAGCAGCCAAGATCTTAAAGGGGCGGATCAGCCCCAGCATTTT.

This clone was detected a few times. The chain has TRBV7-2 and TRBJ1-1; D gene unclear. Germline V gene sequence: CDR1 SGHTA, CDR2 FQGNSA. CDR3 size: 16 residues. Trimming shortened V by 0 bases and J by 1 base, and 12 bases separated the two germline ends. The CDR3 nucleotides are TGTGCCAGCAGCTTAGCGTTCCTATCAGGGAACACTGAAGCTTTCTTT. Translation gives CASSLAFLSGNTEAFF.

The chain uses TRBV9 and TRBJ2-3, with D hard to call. The CDR3 extends over 14 amino acids. From germline, CDR1 is SGDLS and CDR2 YYNGEE. Trimming stripped 1 base from V and 1 base from J, with 7 bases between. CDR3 bases: TGTGCCAGCAGCGTATCGGTCGGCACAGATACGCAGTATTTT. Its translation is CASSVSVGTDTQYF.

This chain joins TRBV7-9 and TRBJ1-5; 7 bases map to TRBD1. The CDR3 has 14 residues. V was clipped by 5 bases and J by 7 bases; unmatched bases: 8. The germline CDR1 and CDR2 sequences are SEHNR and FQNEAQ (reference sequence). The CDR3 loop is CASSDRDSLQPQHF. For the CDR3, the DNA is TGTGCCAGCAGCGACCGGGACAGTCTCCAGCCCCAGCATTTT.

Comment on this clone: As the CDR3 is not closed by the conserved phenylalanine or tryptophan, this likely results from a read error. The V call is TRBV5-1, the J call TRBJ1-2; maybe TRBD1 (6 bases). The CDR3 runs 15 residues. Germline lookup yields CDR1 SGHRS and CDR2 YFSETQ. Trimming removed 4 bases at V and 4 bases at J, with 17 bases between. CDR3 sequence: CASSQPDSPFYGYTL. The CDR3 DNA reads TGCGCCAGCAGCCAACCGGACAGCCCGTTCTATGGCTACACCCTC.

This clone was picked up a small number of times. The chain combines TRBV2 with TRBJ2-3; TRBD1 matches 7 bases. Per the germline V gene, CDR1 is SNHLY and CDR2 is FYNNEI. V gave up 7 bases and J gave up 0 bases; unmatched junction bases: 10. The CDR3 loop spans 16 amino acids. The CDR3 reads CASTPNYRGSTDTQYF. CDR3 bases: TGTGCCAGCACCCCAAACTACAGGGGAAGCACAGATACGCAGTATTTT.

Written as DNA, the CDR3 is TGTGCCAGTACCGATCCCAGGGGAATCTCTGGAAACACCATATATTTT. This gives the protein CASTDPRGISGNTIYF. V usage is TRBV19 and J usage is TRBJ1-3, with D maybe TRBD1 (6 bases). Germline assignment: CDR1 LNHDA and CDR2 SQIVND (reference sequence). The germline V and J ends were trimmed by 7 bases and 0 bases, with 16 bases remaining between them. The CDR3 is 16 residues long. Full variable domain (rest looked up from reference TRBV19 and TRBJ1-3): DGGITQSPKYLFRKEGQNVTLSCEQNLNHDAMYWYRQDPGQGLRLIYYSQIVNDFQKGDIAEGYSVSREKKESFPLTVTSAQKNPTAFYLCASTDPRGISGNTIYFGEGSWLTVV.

Only a few counts were recorded for this clone. V gene TRBV7-9 combines with J gene TRBJ2-5; the match to TRBD2 covers 9 bases. J lost 3 bases, V lost 5 bases, and 4 bases had no gene match. The CDR3 loop spans 14 amino acids. Germline-derived CDR1 and CDR2 are SEHNR and FQNEAQ (reference sequence). The CDR3 is CASSPGTSKETQYF. CDR3 nucleotide sequence: TGTGCCAGCAGCCCCGGGACTAGCAAAGAGACCCAGTACTTC.

The rearrangement uses TRBV7-2 and TRBJ1-2, with D possibly being TRBD1 (6 bases). Germline lookup yields CDR1 SGHTA and CDR2 FQGNSA. CDR3 length equals 13 residues. V was trimmed by 5 bases and J by 5 bases, leaving 12 bases between them. The CDR3 coding sequence is TGTGCCAGCAGCCTTGGACAGCAGTATGGCTACACCTTC. Protein product: CASSLGQQYGYTF. Full variable domain (outside the CDR3, taken from reference TRBV7-2 and TRBJ1-2): GAGVSQSPSNKVTEKGKDVELRCDPISGHTALYWYRQSLGQGLEFLIYFQGNSAPDKSGLPSDRFSAERTGGSVSTLTIQRTQQEDSAVYLCASSLGQQYGYTFGSGTRLTVV.

CDR3 in DNA: TGTGCCAGCAGGGTATTTTCAGTGGACTACGAGCAGTACGTC. It is translated as CASRVFSVDYEQYV. V is TRBV9 and J is TRBJ2-7; D ambiguous. Germline V CDR1 and CDR2: SGDLS, YYNGEE. The CDR3 extends over 14 amino acids. Trimming stripped 5 bases from V and 3 bases from J, with 15 bases between.